The 24 T cell receptor beta chains in this list originate from one sample, sequenced in a study of regulatory T cells in long-lasting Graves disease (dated by TCRdb to 2020 to 2023). Library generation was performed with multiplex PCR. Sequencer: Illumina HiSeq 4000. CDR3 regions were amplified by Arm-PCR with iRepertoire HTBI primers to construct TCR beta libraries. TCRdb reanalyzed the raw reads on its own, using fastp at Q25 for trimming and MiXCR for clone calling, and kept in-frame beta chains. Identical CDR3 proteins give one entry, which carries the most common genes and DNA. Within this sample are some 490,000 distinct CDR3 sequences, with 12% of them counted one time only. The leading ten clones occupy more than 8% of the sample. In the paper's terms, the time point label means: newly diagnosed GD, antithyroid drugs for less than 3 months. For both TCR sequencing and RNA sequencing, RNA was extracted from PBMCs in TRIzol.

This sample also belongs to another study, concerning T cells in Graves' hyperthyroidism and ophthalmopathy.

Material: peripheral blood mononuclear cells (PBMCs), obtained at new diagnosis, from a patient treated with antithyroid drugs. Receptors were obtained from a woman aged 25-40 years with Graves disease. Donor details come from another sample of the same person, matched by shared clones.

With respect to this clonotype: A much larger clone differs from this one at a single base, so this may be a read error. The chain employs TRBV5-1 and TRBJ1-4, with D possibly TRBD1 on 5 matching bases. The CDR3 spans 16 residues. Germline lookup yields CDR1 SGHRS and CDR2 YFSETQ. The CDR3 coding sequence is TGCGCCAGCAGCCCAGGCCTGCGGGGGGTCGATGAAAAACTGGTTTTT. The encoded protein is CASSPGLRGVDEKLVF. The entire variable domain, with the rest obtained from reference TRBV5-1 and TRBJ1-4, is as follows: KAGVTQTPRYLIKTRGQQVTLSCSPISGHRSVSWYQQTPGQGLQFLFEYFSETQRNKGNFPGRFSGRQFSNSRSEMNVSTLELGDSALYLCASSPGLRGVDEKLVFGSGTQLSVL.

V is TRBV7-9 and J is TRBJ2-3; perhaps TRBD2 as D (6 bases). CDR1 SEHNR and CDR2 FQNEAQ come from the germline V gene (reference sequence). The CDR3 sequence is 16 residues long. V was cut by 0 bases and J by 1 base, with 11 bases left in between. In nucleotides, the CDR3 is TGTGCCAGCAGCTTAGCCTACGGGAGCGGCACAGATACGCAGTATTTT. Protein sequence: CASSLAYGSGTDTQYF.

The V call is TRBV28, the J call TRBJ1-4; D is unresolved. Looked up from germline, CDR1 is MDHEN and CDR2 is SYDVKM. The CDR3 totals 17 residues. V dropped 4 bases and J dropped 0 bases, with 15 bases sitting between them. The CDR3 loop is CASSSPLRNPTNEKLFF. In DNA, the CDR3 is TGTGCCAGCAGTTCTCCCCTCCGGAATCCAACTAATGAAAAACTGTTTTTT.

The table lists this clonotype with many counts. This chain links TRBV6-9 with TRBJ2-5; 10 bases align to TRBD2. Germline V gene lookup returns CDR1 MNHGY and CDR2 SVAAGI. The trim removed 4 bases at V and 2 bases at J, leaving 13 bases unmatched. The CDR3 is made up of 18 amino acids. The CDR3 nucleotides are TGTGCCAGCAGTTTCCTTAGCGGGAGGTCGAGAGGGCAAGAGACCCAGTACTTC. This codes for CASSFLSGRSRGQETQYF.

This clonotype was seen ten or more times. The genes are TRBV6-5 and TRBJ1-6; D ambiguous. The CDR3 is 19 amino acids. Germline values: CDR1 MNHEY, CDR2 SVGAGI. Between the trimmed V and J ends, which lost 2 bases and 0 bases, there was a span of 17 bases. CDR3: CASSYKSALGSSYNSPLHF. The CDR3 DNA reads as TGTGCCAGCAGTTACAAGAGCGCCTTGGGAAGCTCCTATAATTCACCCCTCCACTTT.

This clonotype showed up many times. V is TRBV20-1 and J is TRBJ1-3, with 7 bases matching TRBD1. J was trimmed by 2 bases and V by 1 base; bases with no gene match: 2. CDR1 is DFQATT, CDR2 SNEGSKA, per germline (reference sequence). CDR3 length: 14 amino acids. As DNA, the CDR3 is TGCAGTGCTAGAGCCGGACAGGCTGGAAACACCATATATTTT. This translates into CSARAGQAGNTIYF.

Only a few counts were recorded for this clonotype. The chain joins TRBV20-1 to TRBJ1-5, with TRBD1 as a possible D gene (5 bases). The CDR3 sequence is 13 residues long. Germline V lookup: CDR1 DFQATT, CDR2 SNEGSKA (reference sequence). The CDR3 loop reads CSGAEGTNLAQHF. The DNA for the CDR3 is TGCAGCGGGGCAGAGGGTACGAATTTAGCCCAGCATTTT.

This clonotype has a count of ten or more. V usage is TRBV7-9 and J usage is TRBJ1-1; no reliable D call. Germline-derived CDR1 and CDR2 are SEHNR and FQNEAQ (reference sequence). This CDR3 has 15 residues. The V end was cut by 1 base, the J end by 0 bases, with 9 bases between. CDR3 protein: CASSLGAAMNTEAFF. The CDR3 DNA reads as TGTGCCAGCAGCTTAGGTGCGGCTATGAACACTGAAGCTTTCTTT.

This chain connects TRBV30 to TRBJ2-7; tentatively, D is TRBD1 (5 bases). The CDR3 covers 15 residues. Germline CDR1 is GTSNPN and CDR2 is SVGIG (reference sequence). V lost 3 bases and J 3 bases, leaving 18 bases between the germline ends. The CDR3 nucleotides are TGTGCCTGGAGGCACATGGCAGGTAGGGGCTACGAGCAGTACTTC. Translating gives CAWRHMAGRGYEQYF.

This clonotype was seen at least ten times. The chain carries TRBV27 and TRBJ1-6; D not resolved. CDR1 and CDR2 (germline): MNHEY, SMNVEV (reference sequence). CDR3 length: 17 amino acids. Trimming left V 6 bases short and J 9 bases short, with 24 bases between. In DNA form, the CDR3 reads TGTGCCAGCAGAGAACACTGGACGGAGGAAGAAGGTTCACCCCTCCACTTT. Translating it yields CASREHWTEEEGSPLHF.

This clonotype came up many times. The V and J genes are TRBV7-9 and TRBJ2-1; 9 nucleotides align to TRBD1. Germline assignment: CDR1 SEHNR and CDR2 FQNEAQ (reference sequence). The J segment lost 4 bases and the V segment lost 0 bases, leaving 7 bases of the junction unmatched. The CDR3 runs to 17 residues. The CDR3 bases are TGTGCCAGCAGCTTAGCGGGGGGACAGGGCCTATACAATGAGCAGTTCTTC. Translated, it gives CASSLAGGQGLYNEQFF.

This clonotype was seen repeatedly, ten times or more. The chain is built from TRBV10-3 and TRBJ2-7; TRBD2 matches at 7 bases. Germline CDR1 reads ENHRY; CDR2 reads SYGVKD. The CDR3 loop spans 14 amino acids. Germline trimming cut 4 bases from V and 2 bases from J; bases unmatched to any gene: 5. This chain's CDR3 is CAISGRDYTYEQYF. DNA of the CDR3: TGTGCCATCAGTGGCCGGGACTACACCTACGAGCAGTACTTC.

The CDR3: CAWSVEGGAWNTQYF. CDR3 bases: TGTGCCTGGAGTGTAGAAGGGGGGGCCTGGAATACGCAGTATTTT. The chain has TRBV30 and TRBJ2-3; D might be TRBD2 (7 bases). V shed 0 bases and J shed 7 bases, with 17 bases lying between them. Germline CDR1 is GTSNPN and CDR2 is SVGIG (reference sequence). This CDR3 has 15 residues.

This clonotype appeared many times. This sequence joins TRBV28 and TRBJ1-1, with D perhaps matching TRBD1 (5 bases). The CDR3 is 13 amino acids. Trimming left V 3 bases short and J 5 bases short, with 10 bases between. Germline V gene data show CDR1 as MDHEN and CDR2 as SYDVKM. CDR3 DNA: TGTGCCAGCAGTTTCGGGGACTGGACTGAAGCTTTCTTT. It encodes CASSFGDWTEAFF.

The CDR3 protein is CATSRSFIRGNEQFF. CDR3 DNA sequence: TGTGCCACCAGCAGATCCTTTATCAGGGGGAATGAGCAGTTCTTC. The chain links TRBV15 to TRBJ2-1; TRBD1 agrees at 7 bases. The germline V gene encodes CDR1 LNHNV and CDR2 YYDKDF (reference sequence). CDR3 size: 15 residues. Trimming took 2 bases from V and 7 from J; bases not matched to a gene: 8.

This clonotype appeared many times. An end of the junction does not agree with germline; a read error may underlie this. The chain joins TRBV18 to TRBJ2-2, with 7 bases identical to TRBD2. This CDR3 has 16 amino acids. Per germline, CDR1 KGHSH and CDR2 LQKENI. CDR3: CASSPRAGLNSGELFF. CDR3 sequence (DNA): TGTGCCAGCTCCCCAAGAGCGGGGCTGAACTCCGGGGAGCTGTTTTTT.

The rearrangement uses TRBV5-4 and TRBJ1-2; 11 bases line up with TRBD1. Germline V lookup: CDR1 SGHNT, CDR2 YYREEE (reference sequence). V dropped 3 bases and J dropped 0; count of bases not matched to a gene: 4. This CDR3 has 16 residues. As DNA, the CDR3 is TGTGCCAGCAGCTGGACAGGGGGCAAATCTAACTATGGCTACACCTTC. Translation: CASSWTGGKSNYGYTF.

This clonotype has a count of ten or more. The gene calls are TRBV20-1 and TRBJ2-7; D is ambiguous. The CDR3 runs to 12 residues. Trimming shortened V by 6 bases and J by 4 bases, and 13 bases separated the two germline ends. Germline loops: CDR1 DFQATT, CDR2 SNEGSKA (reference sequence). Here the CDR3 DNA reads TGCAGTGCAACAACCGACCCATACGAGCAGTACTTC. It yields the protein CSATTDPYEQYF.

The chain combines TRBV5-8 with TRBJ2-7; D may be TRBD2 (6 bases). The CDR3 is made up of 13 amino acids. CDR1 and CDR2 from the germline V gene are SGHTS and YDEGEE. Trimming took 3 bases from V and 5 from J, leaving 12 bases between them. Here the CDR3 reads CASSYGSSDEQYF. The CDR3 DNA reads TGTGCCAGCAGCTACGGGAGTAGCGACGAGCAGTACTTC.

This clonotype was detected ten times or more. V gene TRBV9 combines with J gene TRBJ2-7, with 7 bases matching TRBD1. The CDR3 is made up of 15 amino acids. CDR1 and CDR2 (germline): SGDLS, YYNGEE. V lost 0 bases and J lost 1; bases outside the gene matches: 4. In DNA form, the CDR3 reads TGTGCCAGCAGCGTAGGGGTGGACAGGTCCTACGAGCAGTACTTC. Amino acids: CASSVGVDRSYEQYF.

The chain joins TRBV29-1 to TRBJ1-1, with D tentatively TRBD1 (5 bases). Germline V gives CDR1 SQVTM, CDR2 ANQGSEA. Trimming shortened V by 1 base and J by 5 bases, and 14 bases separated the two germline ends. The CDR3 loop spans 14 amino acids. Written as DNA, the CDR3 is TGCAGCGTTGAAGTACATGGGACTACAACTGAAGCTTTCTTT. Protein: CSVEVHGTTTEAFF.

The sample holds many counts of this clonotype. In DNA form, the CDR3 reads TGTGCCAGTAGTACCTCGACCCAAAGCGTTGGTGGCTACACCTTC. Amino acid sequence: CASSTSTQSVGGYTF. The chain couples TRBV19 to TRBJ1-2; D not resolved. The germline V gene encodes CDR1 LNHDA and CDR2 SQIVND (reference sequence). V gave up 4 bases and J gave up 7 bases, with 19 bases separating them. CDR3 size: 15 residues.

The chain combines TRBV7-8 with TRBJ2-3, with D tentatively TRBD2 (6 bases). Germline CDR1 SGHVS, CDR2 FQNEAQ. The CDR3 spans 15 residues. The V and J ends lost 5 bases and 2 bases respectively, with 14 bases between them. CDR3 protein: CASSPWREVTDTQYF. Here the CDR3 DNA reads TGTGCCAGCAGCCCCTGGAGGGAAGTCACAGATACGCAGTATTTT.

This clonotype was counted at least ten times. The chain uses TRBV3-1 and TRBJ2-2; 9 positions agree with TRBD2. Germline loops: CDR1 LGHDT, CDR2 YNNKEL (reference sequence). The CDR3 is made up of 17 amino acids. Trimming at V came to 5 bases and at J to 5 bases, leaving 12 bases not matched to a gene. The CDR3 reads CASSAESGRRWTGELFF. CDR3 nucleotides: TGTGCCAGCAGCGCGGAGAGCGGGAGGAGGTGGACCGGGGAGCTGTTTTTT.